Each of the 12 T cell receptor beta chains below was sequenced from the same sample in a study of blood T cell repertoires in COVID-19. Only in-frame clones appear in the TCRdb table, and some are missing; sequencing was by immunoSEQ multiplex PCR. The table has 150,000 to 200,000 clones, around 82% seen once. Material for sequencing was peripheral blood. The receptors derive from a man aged 55 to 69 who had recovered from COVID-19.

The gene calls are TRBV6-5 and TRBJ2-7; no clear D gene. CDR1 and CDR2 (germline): MNHEY, SVGAGI. CDR3 length equals 15 residues. The germline V and J ends were trimmed by 8 bases and 0 bases, with 17 bases remaining between them. CDR3 bases: TGTGCCAGCCAGATGGCCTTCCTCTTCTCCTACGAGCAGTACTTC. Amino acid sequence: CASQMAFLFSYEQYF.

The chain is built from TRBV25-1 and TRBJ2-7; 8 bases align to TRBD1. The CDR3 runs to 15 residues. Germline CDR1 is MGHDK and CDR2 is SYGVNS. J lost 3 bases, V lost 5 bases, and 9 bases had no gene match. CDR3 region: CASSPQDRVGYEQYF. The DNA for the CDR3 is TGTGCCAGCAGTCCCCAGGACAGGGTAGGCTACGAGCAGTACTTC.

J is TRBJ2-1 and V is TRBV5-1; D is perhaps TRBD2 (5 bases). This CDR3 region has 13 residues. Germline lookup yields CDR1 SGHRS and CDR2 YFSETQ. Deletions cut 4 bases from V and 7 bases from J, with 12 bases between. Here the CDR3 DNA reads TGCGCCAGCAGCCGAGAGCCGGGAAATGAGCAGTTCTTC. It specifies CASSREPGNEQFF.

The chain joins TRBV4-1 to TRBJ2-7; 8 bases match TRBD2. Germline CDR1 MGHRA, CDR2 YSYEKL. The CDR3 is 15 residues long. V lost 0 bases and J lost 1; bases outside the gene matches: 2. This chain's CDR3 is CASSQDRGGSYEQYF. The CDR3 bases are TGCGCCAGCAGCCAAGATCGGGGGGGTTCCTACGAGCAGTACTTC.

This clone was found a few times. The rearrangement uses TRBV11-3 and TRBJ1-1; D is unresolved. Trimming cost V 2 bases and J 1 base, with 5 bases left between them. The germline CDR1 and CDR2 sequences are SGHNT and YENEEA. The CDR3 is 13 residues long. CDR3 protein: CASSLRENTEAFF. DNA of the CDR3: TGTGCCAGCAGCTTACGGGAGAACACTGAAGCTTTCTTT.

The chain recombines TRBV13 with TRBJ2-5, with D uncertain. Per germline, CDR1 PRHDT and CDR2 FYEKMQ (reference sequence). The germline V and J ends were trimmed by 2 bases and 1 base, with 2 bases remaining between them. The CDR3 is 12 amino acids. The CDR3 sequence is CASSLLQETQYF. The CDR3 DNA reads as TGTGCCAGCAGCTTACTCCAAGAGACCCAGTACTTC.

This clone was picked up one time. J is TRBJ1-1 and V is TRBV5-4, with D perhaps TRBD1 (6 bases). This CDR3 region has 15 residues. Trimming left V 0 bases short and J 4 bases short, with 13 bases between. Germline V gene lookup returns CDR1 SGHNT and CDR2 YYREEE (reference sequence). This chain's CDR3 is CASSLVGALGTEAFF. Here the CDR3 DNA reads TGTGCCAGCAGCTTGGTGGGGGCACTCGGCACTGAAGCTTTCTTT.

This rearrangement joins TRBV6-6 to TRBJ2-1; 8 bases match TRBD2. Germline trimming cut 5 bases from V and 4 bases from J; bases unmatched to any gene: 16. CDR3 length: 18 amino acids. Germline loops: CDR1 MNHNY, CDR2 SVGAGI (reference sequence). As DNA, the CDR3 is TGTGCCAGCAGTCCCTGGCGGGCGGGGGGCGATAATTACAATGAGCAGTTCTTC. Translation: CASSPWRAGGDNYNEQFF.

The chain recombines TRBV6-2 or TRBV6-3 with TRBJ1-5, with D perhaps matching TRBD1 (5 bases). V lost 5 bases and J 0 bases, leaving 11 bases between the germline ends. Germline-derived CDR1 and CDR2 are MNHEY and SVGEGT. The CDR3 spans 15 residues. CDR3 sequence reads: CASSPGDRSNQPQHF. CDR3 coding DNA: TGTGCCAGCAGTCCGGGGGATCGTAGCAATCAGCCCCAGCATTTT.

The gene calls are TRBV5-1 and TRBJ2-6, with D perhaps TRBD1 (5 bases). V was shortened by 1 base and J by 4 bases, with 12 bases between the two germline ends. This CDR3 region has 16 residues. Germline V CDR1 and CDR2: SGHRS, YFSETQ. The CDR3 DNA sequence: TGCGCCAGCAGCTTGCCCCAAGACAGCGGGGCCAACGTCCTGACTTTC. Protein sequence: CASSLPQDSGANVLTF.

The chain couples TRBV7-9 to TRBJ1-5; 12 bases agree with TRBD1. The CDR3 contains 15 residues. The germline V gene has CDR1 SEHNR and CDR2 FQNEAQ (reference sequence). Trimming cost V 7 bases and J 1 base; bases outside gene matches: 2. CDR3 nucleotide sequence: TGTGCCAGCACCGGGACAGGGGGCAGCAATCAGCCCCAGCATTTT. Protein product: CASTGTGGSNQPQHF.

V and J are TRBV5-1 and TRBJ2-1; 7 bases map to TRBD1. J lost 3 bases, V lost 2 bases, and 8 bases had no gene match. The CDR3 is 16 residues long. The germline gives CDR1 SGHRS, CDR2 YFSETQ. CDR3 nucleotides: TGCGCCAGCAGCTTAGAAGGAGACAGGGTCTACAATGAGCAGTTCTTC. Translation: CASSLEGDRVYNEQFF.